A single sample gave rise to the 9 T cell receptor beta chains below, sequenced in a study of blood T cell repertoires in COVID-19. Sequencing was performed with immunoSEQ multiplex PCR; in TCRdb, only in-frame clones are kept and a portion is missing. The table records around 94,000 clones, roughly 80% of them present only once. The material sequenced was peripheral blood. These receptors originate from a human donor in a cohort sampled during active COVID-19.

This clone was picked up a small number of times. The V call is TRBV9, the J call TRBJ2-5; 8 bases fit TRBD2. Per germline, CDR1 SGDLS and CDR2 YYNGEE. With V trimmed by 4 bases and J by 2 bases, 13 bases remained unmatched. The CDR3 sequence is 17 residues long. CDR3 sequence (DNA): TGTGCCAGCAGCTACAGTGGTGGCGGGACTAGACAAGAGACCCAGTACTTC. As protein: CASSYSGGGTRQETQYF.

The CDR3 DNA reads TGTGCCAGCAGCTTATTTTCGGTTGGTCAGGGGGCAACTAATGAAAAACTGTTTTTT. Translation: CASSLFSVGQGATNEKLFF. The chain is built from TRBV5-6 and TRBJ1-4; 7 bases are shared with TRBD1. Germline V gene data show CDR1 as SGHDT and CDR2 as YYEEEE. This CDR3 has 19 amino acids. Trimming at V came to 2 bases and at J to 0 bases, leaving 13 bases not matched to a gene.

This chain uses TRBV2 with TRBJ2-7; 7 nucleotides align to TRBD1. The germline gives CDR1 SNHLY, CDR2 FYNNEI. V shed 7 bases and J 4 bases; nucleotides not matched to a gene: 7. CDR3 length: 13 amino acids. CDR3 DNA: TGTGCCAGCATCCGGGACAGTCGATACGAGCAGTACTTC. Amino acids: CASIRDSRYEQYF.

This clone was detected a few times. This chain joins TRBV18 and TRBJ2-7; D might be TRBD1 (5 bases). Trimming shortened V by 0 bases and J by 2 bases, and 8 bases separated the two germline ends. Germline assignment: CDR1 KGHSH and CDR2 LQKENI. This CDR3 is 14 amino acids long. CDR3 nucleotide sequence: TGTGCCAGCTCACCACCGAGCAGGGCCTACGAGCAGTACTTC. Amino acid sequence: CASSPPSRAYEQYF. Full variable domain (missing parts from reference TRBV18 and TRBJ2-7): NAGVMQNPRHLVRRRGQEARLRCSPMKGHSHVYWYRQLPEEGLKFMVYLQKENIIDESGMPKERFSAEFPKEGPSILRIQQVVRGDSAAYFCASSPPSRAYEQYFGPGTRLTVT.

The CDR3 DNA follows: TGTGCCAGCAGTTACGGCGAGGCCACTGAAGCTTTCTTT. It translates to CASSYGEATEAFF. The chain is built from TRBV6-5 and TRBJ1-1; D ambiguous. This CDR3 is 13 amino acids long. CDR1 is MNHEY and CDR2 is SVGAGI in the germline V gene. The V end lost 2 bases, the J end lost 4 bases, and 8 bases lay between the germline ends.

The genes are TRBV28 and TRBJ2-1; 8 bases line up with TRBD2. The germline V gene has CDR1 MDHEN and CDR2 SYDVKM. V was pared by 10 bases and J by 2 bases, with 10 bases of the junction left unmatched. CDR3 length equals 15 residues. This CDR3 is CAILPGLGAYNEQFF. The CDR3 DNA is TGTGCCATCTTACCGGGACTAGGGGCCTACAATGAGCAGTTCTTC.

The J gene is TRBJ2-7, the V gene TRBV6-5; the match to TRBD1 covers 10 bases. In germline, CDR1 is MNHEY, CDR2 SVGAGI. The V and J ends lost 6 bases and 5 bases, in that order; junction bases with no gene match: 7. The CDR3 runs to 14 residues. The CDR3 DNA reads TGTGCCAGCAGAAGAACCGGGACAGGGGACGAGCAGTACTTC. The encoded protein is CASRRTGTGDEQYF.

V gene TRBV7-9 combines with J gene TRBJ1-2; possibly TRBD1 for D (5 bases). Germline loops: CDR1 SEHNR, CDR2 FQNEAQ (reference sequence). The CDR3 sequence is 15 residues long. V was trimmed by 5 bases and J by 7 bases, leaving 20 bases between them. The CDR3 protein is CASSPAAAGRSGYTF. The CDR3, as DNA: TGTGCCAGCAGCCCCGCCGCGGCGGGGCGGAGTGGCTACACCTTC.

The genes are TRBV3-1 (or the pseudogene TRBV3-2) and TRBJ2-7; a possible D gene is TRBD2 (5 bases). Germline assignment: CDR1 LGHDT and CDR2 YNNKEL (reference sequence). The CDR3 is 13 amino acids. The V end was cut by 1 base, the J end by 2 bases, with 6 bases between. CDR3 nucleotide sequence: TGTGCCAGCAGCCAAGGGGAGCCCTACGAGCAGTACTTC. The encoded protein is CASSQGEPYEQYF.